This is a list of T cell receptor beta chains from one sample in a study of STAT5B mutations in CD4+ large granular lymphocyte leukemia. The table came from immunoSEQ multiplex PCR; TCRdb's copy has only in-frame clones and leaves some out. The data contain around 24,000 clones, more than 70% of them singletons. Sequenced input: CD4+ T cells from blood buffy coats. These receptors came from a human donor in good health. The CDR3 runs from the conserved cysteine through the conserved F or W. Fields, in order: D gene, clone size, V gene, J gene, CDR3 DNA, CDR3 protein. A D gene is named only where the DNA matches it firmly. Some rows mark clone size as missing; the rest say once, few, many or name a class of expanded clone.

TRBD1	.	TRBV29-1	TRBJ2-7	TGCAGCGGAGGCCGACAGGGAGCCGAGCAGTACTTC	CSGGRQGAEQYF
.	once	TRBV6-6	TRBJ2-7	TGTGCCAGCAGCTCCACAGGGAACTCCTACGAGCAGTACTTC	CASSSTGNSYEQYF
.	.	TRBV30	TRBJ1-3	TGTGGTAGGGCAGTGAGAAACACCATATATTTT	CGRAVRNTIYF
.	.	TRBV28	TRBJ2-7	TGTGCCAGCAGTTTATGGGGTCCCTACGAGCAGTACTTC	CASSLWGPYEQYF
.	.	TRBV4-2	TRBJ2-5	TGTGCCAGCAGCCAAGAGAACACAGTACAAGAGACCCAGTACTTC	CASSQENTVQETQYF
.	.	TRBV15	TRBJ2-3	TGTGCCACCAGCAGAGATCGGCTCCGAGAGGGGGGGATCACAGATACGCAGTATTTT	CATSRDRLREGGITDTQYF
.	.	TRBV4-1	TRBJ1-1	TGCGCCAGCAGCCATTTGTCCGGGGGGCTACAAGTGGGGGGCACTGAAGCTTTCTTT	CASSHLSGGLQVGGTEAFF
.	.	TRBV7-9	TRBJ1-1	TGTGCCAGCAGCTTAGTTTCCATTAAGGGGCCTTACACTGAAGCTTTCTTT	CASSLVSIKGPYTEAFF
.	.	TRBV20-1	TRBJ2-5	TGCAGTGCTATACCGCAAGAGACCCAGTACTTC	CSAIPQETQYF
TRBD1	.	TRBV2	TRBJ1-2	TGTGCCAGCAGGCGGGACAGGGGTGGTGGCTATGGCTACACCTTC	CASRRDRGGGYGYTF
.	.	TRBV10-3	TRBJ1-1	TGTGCCATCAGCACCGGGACTGAGAACACTGAAGCTTTCTTT	CAISTGTENTEAFF
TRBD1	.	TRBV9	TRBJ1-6	TGTGCCAGCAGCCAAGGACAGGTTAATTCACCCCTCCACTTT	CASSQGQVNSPLHF
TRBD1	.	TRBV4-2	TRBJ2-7	TGTGCCAGCAGCCAAGCCCAGGGACAGACCTCCTACGAGCAGTACTTC	CASSQAQGQTSYEQYF
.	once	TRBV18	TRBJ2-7	TGTGCCAGCTCGTTAACGGCGGGGTCCCACGAGCAGTACTTC	CASSLTAGSHEQYF
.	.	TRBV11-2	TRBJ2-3	TGTGCCAGCAGCCACCCCTGGGGGCGCAGCACAGATACGCAGTATTTT	CASSHPWGRSTDTQYF
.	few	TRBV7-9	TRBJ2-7	TGTGCCAGCAGCTTCCTATCGGGGTACGAGCAGTACTTC	CASSFLSGYEQYF
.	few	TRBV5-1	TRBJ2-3	TGCGCCAGCAGCTTGGCTCCCGGCCCAGATACGCAGTATTTT	CASSLAPGPDTQYF
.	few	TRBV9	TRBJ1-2	TGTGCCAGCAGCGTAGCCCGTAACTATGGCTACACCTTC	CASSVARNYGYTF
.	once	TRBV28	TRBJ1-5	TGTGCCAGCAGTTTAAGGGGGGGGTATAGCAATCAGCCCCAGCATTTT	CASSLRGGYSNQPQHF
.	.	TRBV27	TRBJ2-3	TGTGCCAGCAAAAATATAGGGGGGGGCACAGATACGCAGTATTTT	CASKNIGGGTDTQYF
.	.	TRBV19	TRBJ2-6	TGTGCCAGTAGTCCCCAACAGAGCTCTGGGGCCAACGTCCTGACTTTC	CASSPQQSSGANVLTF
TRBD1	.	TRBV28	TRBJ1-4	TGTGCCAGCAGTCCCGTAGGACAGGGGTATGAAAAACTGTTTTTT	CASSPVGQGYEKLFF
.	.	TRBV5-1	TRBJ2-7	TGCGCCAGCAGCTTACTCGGGGGGCCTGCCTACGAGCAGTACTTC	CASSLLGGPAYEQYF
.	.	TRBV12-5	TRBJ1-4	TGTGCTAGTGGTTTGTCTTTGTCCCTCGGGCGAGATAATGAAAAACTGTTTTTT	CASGLSLSLGRDNEKLFF
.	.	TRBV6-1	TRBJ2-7	TGTGCCAGCAGTGCCTCAAGGGAGTTAGGCGAGCAGTACTTC	CASSASRELGEQYF
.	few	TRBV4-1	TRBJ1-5	TGCGCCAGCAGCCAAGGAGTCACAGCCTTTAGCAATCAGCCCCAGCATTTT	CASSQGVTAFSNQPQHF
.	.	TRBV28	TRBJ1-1	TGTGCCAGCAGTTTAATGAGGCTTGGGGACACTGAAGCTTTCTTT	CASSLMRLGDTEAFF
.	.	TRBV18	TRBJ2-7	TGTGCCAGCTCGACAGCCTCCTACGAGCAGTACTTC	CASSTASYEQYF
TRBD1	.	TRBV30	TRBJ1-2	TGTGCCTGGAGTGTTGGTATAGGGGGCAACGGCTACACCTTC	CAWSVGIGGNGYTF
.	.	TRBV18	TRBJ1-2	TGTGCCAGCTCAACGGGGGGCCGTGGCTACACCTTC	CASSTGGRGYTF
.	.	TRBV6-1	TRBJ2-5	TGTGCCAGCAGTGATATTCTAGGAGAGACCCAGTACTTC	CASSDILGETQYF
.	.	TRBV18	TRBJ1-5	TGTGCCAGCTCACCAGGGGACACTCAGCCCCAGCATTTT	CASSPGDTQPQHF
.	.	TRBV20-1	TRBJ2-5	TGCAGTGGGGGGGCTGGGGAGACCCAGTACTTC	CSGGAGETQYF
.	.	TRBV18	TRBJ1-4	TGTGCCAGCTCACCAGGGGAGTGGGAAAAACTGTTTTTT	CASSPGEWEKLFF
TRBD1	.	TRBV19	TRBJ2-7	TGTGCCAGTAGTATGGGGACAGGGACAACCGAGCAGTACTTC	CASSMGTGTTEQYF
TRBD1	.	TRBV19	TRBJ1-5	TGTGCCAGTAGTACCCTACTGGGACAGTCTAGCAATCAGCCCCAGCATTTT	CASSTLLGQSSNQPQHF
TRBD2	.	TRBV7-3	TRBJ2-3	TGTGCCAGCGCGGGGGGGCCCACAGATACGCAGTATTTT	CASAGGPTDTQYF
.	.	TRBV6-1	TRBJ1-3	TGTGCCAGCAGCTCTCGGGGAATCTCTGGAAACACCATATATTTT	CASSSRGISGNTIYF
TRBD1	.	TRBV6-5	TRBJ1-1	TGTGCCAGCAGTCCTCAGGGGGCTGGTGAAGCTTTCTTT	CASSPQGAGEAFF
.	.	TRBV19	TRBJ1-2	TGTGCCAGCCGACAAGGACAGACCTCTGGCTACACCTTC	CASRQGQTSGYTF
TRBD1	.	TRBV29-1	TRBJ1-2	TGCAGCGTTGGGGGACAGGAAGAGTCGGGGTCCTATGGCTACACCTTC	CSVGGQEESGSYGYTF
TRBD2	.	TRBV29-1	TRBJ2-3	TGCAGCGTTGGAGGGCTAGCGGCCACAGATACGCAGTATTTT	CSVGGLAATDTQYF
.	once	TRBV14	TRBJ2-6	TGTGCCAGCAGCCAAGTTAGGGGGGCCAACGTCCTGACTTTC	CASSQVRGANVLTF
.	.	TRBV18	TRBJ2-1	TGTGCCAGCTCACCTCAGTCCCAGGTCGGTGGTGAGCAGTTCTTC	CASSPQSQVGGEQFF
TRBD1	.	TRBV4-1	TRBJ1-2	TGCGCCAGCAGCCACAAAGAACAGGGGGCCTATGGCTACACCTTC	CASSHKEQGAYGYTF
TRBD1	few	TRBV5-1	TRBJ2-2	TGCGCCAGCAGCAGAGGGGACAGGGAGAACACCGGGGAGCTGTTTTTT	CASSRGDRENTGELFF
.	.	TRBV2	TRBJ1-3	TGTGCCAGCAGTGTTTCAGGGTCGGGCTCTGGAAACACCATATATTTT	CASSVSGSGSGNTIYF
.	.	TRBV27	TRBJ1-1	TGTGCCAGCAGGGTACAGGGCCCGAACACTGAAGCTTTCTTT	CASRVQGPNTEAFF
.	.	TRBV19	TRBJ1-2	TGTGCCAGTATGGAGGGGAACTATGGCTACACCTTC	CASMEGNYGYTF
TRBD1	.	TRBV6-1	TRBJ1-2	TGTGCCAGCACTACCAACAGGGGCGGCTACACCTTC	CASTTNRGGYTF
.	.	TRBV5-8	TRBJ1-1	TGTGCCAGCAGCCCTGGACGGAGAAACACTGAAGCTTTCTTT	CASSPGRRNTEAFF
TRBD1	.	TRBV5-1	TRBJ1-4	TGCGCCAGCAGTTCTCCGGGACAGGGCAATGAAAAACTGTTTTTT	CASSSPGQGNEKLFF
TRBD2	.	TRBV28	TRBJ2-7	TGTGCCACCCCAAGGGAGGGCCACGAGCAGTACTTC	CATPREGHEQYF
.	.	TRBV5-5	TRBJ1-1	TGTGCCAGCAGCCCTCGACCGCAGGTCACTGAAGCTTTCTTT	CASSPRPQVTEAFF
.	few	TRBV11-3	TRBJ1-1	TGTGCCAGCAGCTCACCCCCAGGGGCCACTGAAGCTTTCTTT	CASSSPPGATEAFF